Sequencing of this T cell receptor (beta chain) was carried out in a study of blood T cell repertoires in COVID-19. Overall study context: The study drew acute and convalescent COVID-19 samples from the United States, Italy and Spain. PBMCs, B-cell-depleted T cells, or T cells provided the cDNA or gDNA that made up the material.

How the authors handled the data: Nucleated cell number was recorded as an estimate derived from reference gene primer amplification. Clones were sequenced by immunoSEQ multiplex PCR, and TCRdb holds only the in-frame ones, with some missing. That table supplies the V and J calls and clone size; D and trimming were determined from the DNA. This sample yields over 300,000 clones, of which 90% are seen a single time; 6.5% belongs to the top ten. Note on this clone: The same CDR3 is also encoded by other DNA sequences in this sample.

The TCR was taken from a man between 18 and 29 years old with active or convalescent COVID-19. Input material: peripheral blood.

CDR3 nucleotides: TGTGCCAGCAGCTCAACAGGGGGCTCCTATAATTCACCCCTCCACTTT. It codes for CASSSTGGSYNSPLHF. This sequence joins TRBV7-8 and TRBJ1-6; 8 bases line up with TRBD1. The CDR3 length is 16 residues. J was trimmed by 0 bases and V by 4 bases; bases with no gene match: 2. CDR1 is SGHVS, CDR2 FQNEAQ, per germline.